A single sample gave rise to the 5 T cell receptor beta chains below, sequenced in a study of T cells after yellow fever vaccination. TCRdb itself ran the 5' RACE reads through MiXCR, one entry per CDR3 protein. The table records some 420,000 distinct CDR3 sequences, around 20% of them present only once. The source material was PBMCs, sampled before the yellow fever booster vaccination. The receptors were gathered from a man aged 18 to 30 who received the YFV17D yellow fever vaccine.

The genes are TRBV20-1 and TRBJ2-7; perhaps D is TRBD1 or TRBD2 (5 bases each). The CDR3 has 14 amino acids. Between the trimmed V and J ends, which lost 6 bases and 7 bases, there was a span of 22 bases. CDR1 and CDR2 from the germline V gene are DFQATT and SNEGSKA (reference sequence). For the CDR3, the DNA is TGCAGTGCCACCGGGACCCGCCGCGGAGGTGAGCAGTACTTC. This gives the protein CSATGTRRGGEQYF.

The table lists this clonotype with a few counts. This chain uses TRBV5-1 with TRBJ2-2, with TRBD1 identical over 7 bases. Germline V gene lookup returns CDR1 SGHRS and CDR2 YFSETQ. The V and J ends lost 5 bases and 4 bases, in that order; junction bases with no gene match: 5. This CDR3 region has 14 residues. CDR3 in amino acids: CASRTSGGTGELFF. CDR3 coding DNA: TGCGCCAGCAGAACATCAGGGGGCACCGGGGAGCTGTTTTTT.

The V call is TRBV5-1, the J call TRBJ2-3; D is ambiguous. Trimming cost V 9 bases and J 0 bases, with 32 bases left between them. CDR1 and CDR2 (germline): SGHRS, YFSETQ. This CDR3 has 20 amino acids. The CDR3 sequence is CATPPAKWRALMASTDTQYF. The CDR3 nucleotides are TGCGCCACCCCACCCGCCAAGTGGAGAGCCTTGATGGCTAGCACAGATACGCAGTATTTT.

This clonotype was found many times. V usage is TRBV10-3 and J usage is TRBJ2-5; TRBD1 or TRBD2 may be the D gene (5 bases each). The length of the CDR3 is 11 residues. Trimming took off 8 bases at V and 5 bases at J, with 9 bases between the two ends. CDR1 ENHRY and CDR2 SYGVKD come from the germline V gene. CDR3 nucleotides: TGTGCCATCTCTCGGGGCGAGACCCAGTACTTC. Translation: CAISRGETQYF.

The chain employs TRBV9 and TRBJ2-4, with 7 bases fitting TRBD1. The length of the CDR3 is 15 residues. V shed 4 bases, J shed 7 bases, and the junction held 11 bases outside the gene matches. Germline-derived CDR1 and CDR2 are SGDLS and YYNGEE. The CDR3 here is CASSPQTGVGNIQYF. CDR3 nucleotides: TGTGCCAGCAGCCCACAAACAGGGGTGGGGAACATTCAGTACTTC.